This T cell receptor (beta chain) was captured in a study of blood T cell repertoires in COVID-19. As for the study in general: Acute and convalescent COVID-19 specimens originated in the United States, Italy and Spain. Nucleic acid was either cDNA or gDNA, and it came from T cells, B-cell-depleted T cells, or PBMCs.

Trimming stripped 0 bases from V and 3 bases from J, with 9 bases between. The germline V gene encodes CDR1 GTSNPN and CDR2 SVGIG (reference sequence). This CDR3 has 13 residues. Original processing notes: Amplified reference gene primers provided the basis for estimating nucleated cell counts. Measured with immunoSEQ multiplex PCR; TCRdb has only the in-frame clones, and not every one. The D gene and trimming were derived from the DNA, and the V and J assignments and clone size from that table. The data hold about 110,000 clones, with around 75% observed a single time. The J gene is TRBJ2-7, the V gene TRBV30; perhaps TRBD2 as D (6 bases). Material: peripheral blood. The TCR comes from a human donor with acute or convalescent COVID-19. The donor label of this sample is uncertain. CDR3 residues: CAWSVGLSYEQYF. Here the CDR3 DNA reads TGTGCCTGGAGTGTCGGACTAAGCTACGAGCAGTACTTC.